These 5 T cell receptor beta chains originate from one sample sequenced in a study of T-cell reconstitution after alpha-beta-depleted transplantation in children. Molecular barcoding with unique molecular identifiers was used for the TCRbeta library. From the PCR reads, TCRdb called clonotypes with MiXCR, one entry per CDR3 protein. The profile covers some 200,000 distinct CDR3 sequences, with 6.5% to 7.5% appearing a single time and around 3.1% taken by the ten largest. Sequencing used PBMCs from the stem cell graft donor, obtained from the stem cell graft. Receptor source: a human donor who donated a stem cell graft to a child with Wiskott-Aldrich syndrome.

This clonotype appeared many times. The J gene is TRBJ2-1, the V gene TRBV5-1; no reliable D call. V was pared by 0 bases and J by 5 bases, with 12 bases between. This CDR3 comprises 15 residues. Germline CDR1 and CDR2: SGHRS and YFSETQ. The CDR3 here is CASSLDAGGHNEQFF. DNA for the CDR3: TGCGCCAGCAGCTTGGACGCAGGTGGACACAATGAGCAGTTCTTC.

The sample holds many counts of this clonotype. This sequence joins TRBV5-1 and TRBJ2-7, with 8 bases fitting TRBD1. The germline V gene has CDR1 SGHRS and CDR2 YFSETQ. The CDR3 contains 15 residues. The junction had 3 bases not matched to a gene; V was cut back by 1 base and J by 0 bases. For the CDR3, the DNA is TGCGCCAGCAGCTTGAAACAGGGGGTCTCCTACGAGCAGTACTTC. It specifies CASSLKQGVSYEQYF.

The V gene is TRBV20-1, the J gene TRBJ2-7; 7 bases fit TRBD2. The J segment lost 3 bases and the V segment lost 1 base, leaving 15 bases of the junction unmatched. Germline loops: CDR1 DFQATT, CDR2 SNEGSKA (reference sequence). The CDR3 spans 17 residues. DNA for the CDR3: TGCAGTGCTAGAGTTTCGAGCGGGGTTCACTTTAACTACGAGCAGTACTTC. This sequence encodes CSARVSSGVHFNYEQYF.

This clonotype was picked up many times. The chain recombines TRBV5-5 with TRBJ2-5, with no clear D. Germline assignment: CDR1 SGHKS and CDR2 YYEKEE (reference sequence). The CDR3 has 14 amino acids. V gave up 1 base and J gave up 2 bases, with 9 bases separating them. CDR3 sequence: CASSLRGRQETQYF. The CDR3 DNA follows: TGTGCCAGCAGCTTGAGAGGCAGACAAGAGACCCAGTACTTC.

Many counts were recorded for this clonotype. The chain employs TRBV7-2 and TRBJ1-6; D is undetermined. CDR1 is SGHTA and CDR2 is FQGNSA in the germline V gene. There are 16 residues in the CDR3. With 4 bases removed from V and 10 bases from J, the gap between germline ends came to 20 bases. Here the CDR3 DNA reads TGTGCCAGCAGCTATAAAGTAACGGGTGTAGGATCACCCCTCCACTTT. Its protein is CASSYKVTGVGSPLHF.